This entry lists 20 T cell receptor beta chains sequenced from one sample in a study of beta chain features in type 1 diabetes. The investigators reverse transcribed all of the isolated RNA, so they sequenced expressed TCRB transcripts. Profiled with immunoSEQ multiplex PCR; TCRdb holds only in-frame clones, not every one. The profile shows 200,000 to 250,000 clones, about 70% of them singletons. The sample taken for sequencing was naive CD4+ T cells from blood. All receptors derive from a man aged 30-40 years in good health.

The V and J genes are TRBV7-2 and TRBJ1-6; a weak D match, TRBD1 (5 bases). Germline V CDR1 and CDR2: SGHTA, FQGNSA. V lost 6 bases and J lost 6, with 12 bases in between. This CDR3 has 14 amino acids. CDR3 amino acids: CASRPGLGNSPLHF. The CDR3 DNA reads TGTGCCAGCAGACCAGGGTTAGGTAATTCACCCCTCCACTTT.

The CDR3 coding sequence is TGTGCCAGCAGCGTAGACATGAACACTGAAGCTTTCTTT. The encoded protein is CASSVDMNTEAFF. The J gene is TRBJ1-1, the V gene TRBV9; the D is unclear. The CDR3 loop spans 13 amino acids. The V end lost 0 bases, the J end lost 0 bases, and 3 bases lay between the germline ends. CDR1 and CDR2 (germline): SGDLS, YYNGEE.

The chain is built from TRBV7-2 and TRBJ2-3; TRBD2 agrees at 7 bases. Trimming cost V 4 bases and J 2 bases; bases outside gene matches: 9. This CDR3 spans 16 amino acids. The germline CDR1 and CDR2 sequences are SGHTA and FQGNSA. This chain's CDR3 is CASSSQPRETTDTQYF. The DNA of the CDR3 is TGTGCCAGCAGCTCGCAGCCGCGGGAGACCACAGATACGCAGTATTTT.

V and J are TRBV9 and TRBJ1-2, with no clear D. The CDR3 spans 12 residues. The germline V and J ends were trimmed by 0 bases and 8 bases, with 8 bases remaining between them. Looked up from germline, CDR1 is SGDLS and CDR2 is YYNGEE. DNA of the CDR3: TGTGCCAGCAGCGTAGGATCTTACGGCTACACCTTC. As protein: CASSVGSYGYTF.

The chain combines TRBV18 with TRBJ1-5, with 9 bases identical to TRBD1. Germline CDR1 and CDR2: KGHSH and LQKENI. CDR3 length: 15 amino acids. V was pared by 4 bases and J by 2 bases, with 3 bases of the junction left unmatched. The CDR3 bases are TGTGCCAGCTCACTTACAGGGGGCGGCAATCAGCCCCAGCATTTT. Protein product: CASSLTGGGNQPQHF.

This sequence joins TRBV30 and TRBJ1-6; 8 bases fit TRBD1. Trimming removed 3 bases from V and 9 bases from J; junction bases left unmatched: 7. The CDR3 loop spans 14 amino acids. In germline, CDR1 is GTSNPN, CDR2 SVGIG (reference sequence). In DNA, the CDR3 is TGTGCCTGGAGCGCCGGGACAGGCGGTTCACCCCTCCACTTT. Translated, it gives CAWSAGTGGSPLHF.

The V call is TRBV30, the J call TRBJ2-6, with D perhaps matching TRBD1 (5 bases). The germline V and J ends were trimmed by 3 bases and 2 bases, with 11 bases remaining between them. Germline V gene lookup returns CDR1 GTSNPN and CDR2 SVGIG (reference sequence). The CDR3 has 15 amino acids. The CDR3 DNA reads as TGTGCCTGGAGCCGCAGGGATGCTGGGGCCAACGTCCTGACTTTC. This sequence encodes CAWSRRDAGANVLTF.

J is TRBJ2-1 and V is TRBV6-6; weak D call: TRBD2 (5 bases). This CDR3 region has 15 residues. The V end was cut by 7 bases, the J end by 10 bases, with 23 bases between. Germline CDR1 reads MNHNY; CDR2 reads SVGAGI (reference sequence). CDR3 sequence (DNA): TGTGCCAGCACCGTCTTAGGAGGCGGACTGGGCGAGCAGTTCTTC. Translating gives CASTVLGGGLGEQFF.

This chain links TRBV29-1 with TRBJ1-2, with D tentatively TRBD1 (6 bases). V was cut by 7 bases and J by 9 bases, with 9 bases left in between. The CDR3 loop spans 9 amino acids. Looked up from germline, CDR1 is SQVTM and CDR2 is ANQGSEA. CDR3 DNA: TGCAGCGCAGGGGAACGCTACACCTTC. Amino acids: CSAGERYTF.

In the case of this clone: Within the sample, other DNA sequences also encode this same CDR3. The chain couples TRBV6-5 to TRBJ2-7; D perhaps matches TRBD1 (5 bases). The CDR3 sequence is 13 residues long. The V and J ends lost 2 bases and 1 base respectively, with 6 bases between them. The V gene's germline CDR1 is MNHEY and CDR2 SVGAGI. CDR3 in DNA: TGTGCCAGCAGTTACCGACAGTCCTACGAGCAGTACTTC. Its protein is CASSYRQSYEQYF.

This chain joins TRBV28 and TRBJ1-2; D gene ambiguous. The ends were cut back, 8 bases at V and 7 bases at J, with 5 bases in the middle. The CDR3 has 9 amino acids. Germline V CDR1 and CDR2: MDHEN, SYDVKM. In DNA, the CDR3 is TGTGCCAGCCTCGTTGGCTACACCTTC. Amino acids: CASLVGYTF.

In this sample, this clone turned up a few times. This chain joins TRBV14 and TRBJ2-1, with a possible D match to TRBD1 (5 bases). Germline V gene lookup returns CDR1 SGHDN and CDR2 FVKESK. This CDR3 has 13 residues. The V and J ends lost 4 bases and 9 bases respectively, with 13 bases between them. The DNA of the CDR3 is TGTGCCAGCAGCCTTCGGACAATAAGTGAGCAGTTCTTC. Translating gives CASSLRTISEQFF.

This clone was found a few times. The chain links TRBV28 to TRBJ2-5; D might be TRBD1 (6 bases). V lost 7 bases to trimming and J lost 4 bases, with 13 bases between them. The length of the CDR3 is 13 residues. From germline, CDR1 is MDHEN and CDR2 SYDVKM. The CDR3 DNA follows: TGTGCCAGCATGGAGGCAGGGGTAGAGACCCAGTACTTC. It yields the protein CASMEAGVETQYF.

The chain has TRBV30 and TRBJ1-3; D is unclear. Trimming removed 2 bases at V and 0 bases at J, with 11 bases between. CDR3 length equals 15 residues. Germline V gene sequence: CDR1 GTSNPN, CDR2 SVGIG (reference sequence). CDR3 amino acids: CAWSPLGISGNTIYF. CDR3 nucleotides: TGTGCCTGGAGTCCCCTGGGGATCTCTGGAAACACCATATATTTT.

The chain recombines TRBV15 with TRBJ2-1; the D gene could be TRBD1 or TRBD2 (5 bases each). The V end was cut by 5 bases, the J end by 4 bases, with 18 bases between. Germline V gene lookup returns CDR1 LNHNV and CDR2 YYDKDF (reference sequence). The length of the CDR3 is 16 residues. CDR3 DNA sequence: TGTGCCACCAGCGTATTAGGGGACGGATTGTACAATGAGCAGTTCTTC. It translates to CATSVLGDGLYNEQFF.

The chain employs TRBV30 and TRBJ2-7; D possibly corresponds to TRBD1 (5 bases). The CDR3 is 13 amino acids. Germline V gene data show CDR1 as GTSNPN and CDR2 as SVGIG (reference sequence). V was pared by 4 bases and J by 7 bases, with 17 bases between. The CDR3 loop reads CAWTPLGAEEQYF. CDR3 DNA: TGTGCCTGGACTCCCCTTGGGGCTGAAGAGCAGTACTTC.

The chain has TRBV7-2 and TRBJ2-1, with 7 nucleotides matching TRBD2. This CDR3 contains 11 residues. The V segment lost 5 bases and the J segment 15 bases; nucleotides outside the gene matches: 7. Germline values: CDR1 SGHTA, CDR2 FQGNSA. The CDR3 DNA reads TGTGCCAGCAGCCCTAGCGGACTGCCGTTCTTC. It yields the protein CASSPSGLPFF.

Only a few counts were recorded for this clone. The rearrangement joins TRBV9 to TRBJ2-3, with D hard to call. Trimming took 2 bases from V and 4 from J, leaving 8 bases between them. CDR3 length equals 13 residues. In germline, CDR1 is SGDLS, CDR2 YYNGEE. CDR3 nucleotides: TGTGCCAGCAGCGTCGAGTCACCAGATACGCAGTATTTT. Its translation is CASSVESPDTQYF.

The chain has TRBV30 and TRBJ2-1; 9 bases map to TRBD2. This CDR3 is 18 amino acids long. Germline-derived CDR1 and CDR2 are GTSNPN and SVGIG (reference sequence). V trimming: 0 bases; J trimming: 0 bases; junction bases outside the gene matches: 9. The CDR3 nucleotides read TGTGCCTGGAGTGTAGCCCGACTAGCGGCTACCTCCTACAATGAGCAGTTCTTC. This encodes CAWSVARLAATSYNEQFF. The entire variable domain, with the rest obtained from reference TRBV30 and TRBJ2-1, is as follows: SQTIHQWPATLVQPVGSPLSLECTVEGTSNPNLYWYRQAAGRGLQLLFYSVGIGQISSEVPQNLSASRPQDRQFILSSKKLLLSDSGFYLCAWSVARLAATSYNEQFFGPGTRLTVL.

The chain employs TRBV18 and TRBJ2-5; D perhaps matches TRBD1 (6 bases). Germline-derived CDR1 and CDR2 are KGHSH and LQKENI. This CDR3 comprises 15 residues. V dropped 3 bases and J dropped 2 bases, with 13 bases sitting between them. CDR3 coding DNA: TGTGCCAGCTCACCTGTTTGGCAGGGGCAAGAGACCCAGTACTTC. It encodes CASSPVWQGQETQYF.